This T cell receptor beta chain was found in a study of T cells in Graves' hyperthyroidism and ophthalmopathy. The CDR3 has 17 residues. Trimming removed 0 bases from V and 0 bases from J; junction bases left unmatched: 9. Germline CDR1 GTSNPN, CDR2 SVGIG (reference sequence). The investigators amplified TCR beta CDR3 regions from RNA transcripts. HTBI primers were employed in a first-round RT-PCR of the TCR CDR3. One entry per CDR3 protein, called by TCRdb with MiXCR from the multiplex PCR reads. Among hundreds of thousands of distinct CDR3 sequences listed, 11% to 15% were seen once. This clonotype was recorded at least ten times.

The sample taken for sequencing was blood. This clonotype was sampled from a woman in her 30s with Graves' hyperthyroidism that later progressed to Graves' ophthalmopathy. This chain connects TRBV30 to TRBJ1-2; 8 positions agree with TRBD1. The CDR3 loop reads CAWSVLGTGGANYGYTF. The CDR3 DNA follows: TGTGCCTGGAGTGTACTAGGGACAGGTGGAGCTAACTATGGCTACACCTTC.